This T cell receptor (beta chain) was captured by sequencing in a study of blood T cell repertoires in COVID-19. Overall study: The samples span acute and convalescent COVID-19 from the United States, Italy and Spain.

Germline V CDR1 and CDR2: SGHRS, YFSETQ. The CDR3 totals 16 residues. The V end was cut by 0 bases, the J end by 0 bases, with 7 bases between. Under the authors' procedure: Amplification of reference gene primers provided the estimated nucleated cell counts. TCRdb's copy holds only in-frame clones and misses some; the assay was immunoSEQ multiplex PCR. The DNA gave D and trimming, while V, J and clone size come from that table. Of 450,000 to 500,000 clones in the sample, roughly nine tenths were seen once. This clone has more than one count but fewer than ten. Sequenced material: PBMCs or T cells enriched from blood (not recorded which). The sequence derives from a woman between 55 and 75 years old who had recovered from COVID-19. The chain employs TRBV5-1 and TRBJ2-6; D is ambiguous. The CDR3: CASSLAPDSGANVLTF. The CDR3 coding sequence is TGCGCCAGCAGCTTGGCCCCAGACTCTGGGGCCAACGTCCTGACTTTC.